This is a list of T cell receptor beta chains from one sample in a study of Graves' ophthalmopathy and Graves' hyperthyroidism. In TCRdb, the multiplex PCR reads were re-called with MiXCR into one record per CDR3 protein. The table includes about 500,000 distinct CDR3 sequences, over 13% detected once. The specimen sequenced was blood. The receptors were sampled from a woman aged 30 to 39 with Graves' ophthalmopathy. Both conserved end residues are part of each CDR3. D genes are given only for firm matches. Not all rows give a size; the values are once, few, many and, for expanded clones, a class.

TRBV19	TRBJ1-1	.	many	TGTGCCACCCAAAGGAGCAGGAACACTGAAGCTTTCTTT	CATQRSRNTEAFF
TRBV12-3/TRBV12-4	TRBJ1-1	TRBD1	many	TGTGCCAGCAGTCCATGGACAGGGCCGATGAACACTGAAGCTTTCTTT	CASSPWTGPMNTEAFF
TRBV9	TRBJ2-4	TRBD1	many	TGTGCCAGCAGCCCAGCCGGACAGGGGGCACTTGACATTCAGTACTTC	CASSPAGQGALDIQYF
TRBV11-3	TRBJ2-7	.	many	TGTGCCAGCAGCTTCACAGACGGCTCCTACGAGCAGTACTTC	CASSFTDGSYEQYF
TRBV6-2/TRBV6-3	TRBJ2-7	TRBD1	many	TGTGTCAGCAGTCACTTCCGGGACAGCTCCTACGAGCAGTACTTC	CVSSHFRDSSYEQYF
TRBV27	TRBJ2-5	.	many	TGTGCCAGCAGCTCACGGGCGGGGACCCAGTACTTC	CASSSRAGTQYF
TRBV20-1	TRBJ2-7	.	many	TGCAGTGCTAGCTCTAGCTCAAACTCCTACGAGCAGTACTTC	CSASSSSNSYEQYF
TRBV6-1	TRBJ1-2	TRBD1	many	TGTGCCAGCAGTGAAGTCGGCAGGGGGCGAGATGGCTACACCTTC	CASSEVGRGRDGYTF
TRBV6-2/TRBV6-3	TRBJ2-2	.	many	TGTGCCAGCAGTTCCGACAGGCAATACACCGGGGAGCTGTTTTTT	CASSSDRQYTGELFF
TRBV30	TRBJ1-1	.	many	TGTGCCTGGAGTGCGGGACACCCGAACACTGAAGCTTTCTTT	CAWSAGHPNTEAFF
TRBV30	TRBJ1-1	.	.	TGTGCCTGGAGTGATAAGGGGGGGGACACTGAAGCTTTCTTT	CAWSDKGGDTEAFF
TRBV28	TRBJ2-7	.	few	TGTGCCAGCAGTTTTTCATCCCGCGGCCTCTACGAGCAGTACTTC	CASSFSSRGLYEQYF
TRBV11-1	TRBJ2-5	.	many	TGTGCCAGCAGCTTACTGTGGGGGCCGGGAGAGACCCAGTACTTC	CASSLLWGPGETQYF
TRBV9	TRBJ1-1	TRBD1	many	TGTGCCAGCAAGGGACAGCAGAACACTGAAGCTTTCTTT	CASKGQQNTEAFF
TRBV20-1	TRBJ2-7	.	many	TGCAGTGCTAGATGGGAGGTTACCTACGAGCAGTACTTC	CSARWEVTYEQYF
TRBV5-1	TRBJ2-5	TRBD2	many	TGCGCCACCCGGGTAGCGGGAGGCGTGCAAGAGACCCAGTACTTC	CATRVAGGVQETQYF
TRBV7-8	TRBJ1-5	.	many	TGTGCCAGCAGCCATTACATCAGGGTTTTCAGCAATCAGCCCCAGCATTTT	CASSHYIRVFSNQPQHF
TRBV12-3/TRBV12-4	TRBJ1-2	.	many	TGTGCCAGCAGCGAGCGGTATGGCTACACCTTC	CASSERYGYTF
TRBV6-5	TRBJ1-3	.	many	TGTGCCAGCAGTTACGGGGCTTCGGGCGGAAACACCATATATTTT	CASSYGASGGNTIYF
TRBV27	TRBJ1-5	.	many	TGTGCCAGCAGTGAGGGGCGGCCTTGGTTCGAGCCCCAGCATTTT	CASSEGRPWFEPQHF
TRBV19	TRBJ1-5	.	many	TGTGCCAGTAGTATTTTAACCAATCAGCCCCAGCATTTT	CASSILTNQPQHF
TRBV28	TRBJ2-7	.	many	TGTGCCAGCAGTCGAAGTCACGAGCAGTACTTC	CASSRSHEQYF
TRBV19	TRBJ2-5	.	many	TGTGCCAGTAGTTTCGAGCGGGCCCCCCAAGAGACCCAGTACTTC	CASSFERAPQETQYF
TRBV6-5	TRBJ1-5	.	many	TGTGCCAGCCGGGGGGGGGGATCGACCAGCAATCAGCCCCAGCATTTT	CASRGGGSTSNQPQHF
TRBV12-5	TRBJ1-5	.	many	TGTGCTAGTGGTTTGGTACCTGCAGGCAATCAGCCCCAGCATTTT	CASGLVPAGNQPQHF
TRBV12-3/TRBV12-4	TRBJ1-2	TRBD1	many	TGTGCCAGCAGCTCCGGACAGGGGCGATATGGCTACACCTTC	CASSSGQGRYGYTF
TRBV30	TRBJ2-2	TRBD1	few	TGTGCCCAGGACAGGGGATTATCCGGGGAGCTGTTTTTT	CAQDRGLSGELFF
TRBV6-1	TRBJ1-2	.	.	TGTGCCAGCAGTAGCCCGAATTACTATGGCTACACCTTC	CASSSPNYYGYTF
TRBV29-1	TRBJ1-1	.	many	TGCAGCGCTGGGGACGGGCACACTGAAGCTTTCTTT	CSAGDGHTEAFF
TRBV30	TRBJ2-7	TRBD1	many	TGTGCCTGGAGCCCCGACAGGGCTAACGAGCAGTACTTC	CAWSPDRANEQYF
TRBV12-3/TRBV12-4	TRBJ1-1	.	many	TGTGCCAGCAGTTTATCGGGGGGTCTTGCAAACACTGAAGCTTTCTTT	CASSLSGGLANTEAFF
TRBV11-2	TRBJ2-2	.	.	TGTGCCAGCAGCCCTCCGAGGGGCCGAAACACCGGGGAGCTGTTTTTT	CASSPPRGRNTGELFF
TRBV7-2	TRBJ2-3	.	many	TGTGCCAGCAGCTTACAGAATACGCAGTATTTT	CASSLQNTQYF
TRBV28	TRBJ1-2	.	few	TGTGCCAGCCGCCAGCAGGGTGGCCCTGGGGATGGCTACACCTTC	CASRQQGGPGDGYTF
TRBV30	TRBJ2-2	TRBD2	.	TGTGCCTGGGAGCTTGACGGGGGGGCCGGGGAGCTGTTTTTT	CAWELDGGAGELFF
TRBV12-3/TRBV12-4	TRBJ1-1	TRBD1	many	TGTGCCAGCACCCTAGGACAGGGACTTTTGAACACTGAAGCTTTCTTT	CASTLGQGLLNTEAFF
TRBV11-2	TRBJ2-7	.	many	TGTGCCAGCAGCTTAGTAGTCGGCCACCGAACCACCTACGAGCAGTACTTC	CASSLVVGHRTTYEQYF
TRBV24-1	TRBJ1-2	.	many	TGTGCCACCAGTGATTTGGGAGGGAATGGCTACACCTTC	CATSDLGGNGYTF
TRBV7-4	TRBJ1-1	.	many	TGTGCCAGCAGCCCCAACCCCGGCGTGGGGGGCACACTTGAAGCTTTCTTT	CASSPNPGVGGTLEAFF
TRBV6-8	TRBJ2-7	TRBD2	.	TGTGCCAGCCAGGAGGGGCCTAGCGGGCCCCACGAGCAGTACTTC	CASQEGPSGPHEQYF
TRBV2	TRBJ1-5	.	many	TGTGCCAGCAGTGAAGAACAGGGAAAGGATCAGCCCCAGCATTTT	CASSEEQGKDQPQHF
TRBV28	TRBJ2-7	.	many	TGTGCCAGCAGTGCAATCGACGAGCAATACTTC	CASSAIDEQYF
TRBV9	TRBJ1-2	.	many	TGTGCCAGCAGCGTAGGGGACGGGCCTTATGGCTACACCTTC	CASSVGDGPYGYTF
TRBV28	TRBJ2-5	TRBD1	many	TGTGCCAGCAGTTTAGGCCCCGGGACAGGGCAAGAGACCCAGTACTTC	CASSLGPGTGQETQYF
TRBV7-7	TRBJ2-7	.	many	TGTGCTAGCAGCTCCCGGGACTCACGACACTACGAGCAGTACTTC	CASSSRDSRHYEQYF
TRBV6-2/TRBV6-3	TRBJ1-1	.	.	TGTGCCAGCAAGACATTACAGAACACTGAAGCTTTCTTT	CASKTLQNTEAFF
TRBV15	TRBJ1-2	TRBD1	few	TGTGCCACCAGCCGGGACAGGGGAACCCCCTATGGCTACACCTTC	CATSRDRGTPYGYTF
TRBV9	TRBJ2-7	.	many	TGTGCCAGCAGCCCCCGGACCGATGCCTACGAGCAGTACTTC	CASSPRTDAYEQYF
TRBV19	TRBJ1-1	.	few	TGTGCCAGTAGCCTACTACCGATTGGGGGAACTGAAGCTTTCTTT	CASSLLPIGGTEAFF
TRBV6-5	TRBJ2-2	.	many	TGTGCCAGCAGTTCAGGGCCGCTAGGGACCGGGGAGCTGTTTTTT	CASSSGPLGTGELFF
TRBV4-1	TRBJ1-2	.	few	TGCGCCAGCAGCCAAGTTCGACAGGCTAACTATGGCTACACCTTC	CASSQVRQANYGYTF
TRBV28	TRBJ2-7	TRBD1	.	TGTGCCAGCAGTTTGTTCGGGACAGGGTCCTACGAGCAGTACTTC	CASSLFGTGSYEQYF
TRBV5-1	TRBJ1-2	.	.	TGCGCCAGCAGCCCCCAGGGGATCAATTTTTATGGTTACACCTTC	CASSPQGINFYGYTF